This T cell receptor (beta chain) was sequenced for a study of vaccination and CD4 T cells after COVID-19. As for the study in general: Samples were taken after vaccination, a median of around 76 days after dose two, with a range of 14 to 241.

Treatment described: approximately 11-day PBMC culture with coronavirus spike peptide pools or control peptides (ViraFEST assay). TCRs were sequenced by ViraFEST after antigen-specific T cells had been expanded with peptide pools. V lost 0 bases and J 0 bases, leaving 12 bases between the germline ends. This CDR3 has 16 residues. Germline lookup yields CDR1 SGHVS and CDR2 FQNEAQ. An Oncomine TCR Beta short-read assay was used to sequence the DNA from cultured CD4+ T cells. The authors extracted genomic DNA from cultured CD4+ T cells. TCRdb fed the PCR reads into MiXCR, producing one record per CDR3 protein. The sample consists of about 20,000 distinct CDR3 sequences, around 50% of them appearing once. Of note for this clonotype: The antigen is undetermined.

The TCR was taken from a human donor who had recovered from COVID-19. The V call is TRBV7-8, the J call TRBJ2-7, with D tentatively TRBD1 or TRBD2 (5 bases each). Source material: CD4+ T cells from blood, cultured in vitro. This CDR3 reads CASSLAAGTRSYEQYF. Written as DNA, the CDR3 is TGTGCCAGCAGCTTAGCGGCCGGGACGCGCTCCTACGAGCAGTACTTC.